This note documents a single TCR beta chain sequence. The CDR3 runs 16 residues. Trimming at V came to 5 bases and at J to 7 bases, leaving 11 bases not matched to a gene. CDR1 and CDR2 from the germline V gene are SGHTA and FQGNSA. This sample was taken from a study of blood T cell repertoires in COVID-19. Some clones are missing from TCRdb's copy, which holds only in-frame ones; the method was immunoSEQ multiplex PCR. The sample lists approximately 120,000 clones, 86% seen once, with around 19% in the top ten. This TCR came from a woman between 45 and 60 years old who had recovered from COVID-19. The chain combines TRBV7-2 with TRBJ2-1; 10 bases match TRBD2. The sequencing input was peripheral blood. The CDR3 reads CASSPSGASGGNEQFF. The CDR3 DNA sequence: TGTGCCAGCAGCCCATCCGGGGCTAGCGGGGGAAATGAGCAGTTCTTC.